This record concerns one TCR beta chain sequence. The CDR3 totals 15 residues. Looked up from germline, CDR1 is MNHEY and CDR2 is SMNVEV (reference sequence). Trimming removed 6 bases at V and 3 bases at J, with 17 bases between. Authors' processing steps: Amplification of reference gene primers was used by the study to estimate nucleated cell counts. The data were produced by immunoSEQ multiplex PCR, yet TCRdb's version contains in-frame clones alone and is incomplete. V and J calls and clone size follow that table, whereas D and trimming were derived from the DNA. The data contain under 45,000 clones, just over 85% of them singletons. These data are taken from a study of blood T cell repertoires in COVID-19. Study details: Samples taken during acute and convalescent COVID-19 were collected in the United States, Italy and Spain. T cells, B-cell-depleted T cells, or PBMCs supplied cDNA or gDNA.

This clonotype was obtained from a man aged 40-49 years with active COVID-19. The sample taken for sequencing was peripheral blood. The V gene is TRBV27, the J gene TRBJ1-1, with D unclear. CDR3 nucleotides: TGTGCCAGCAGCCCCACGGGTACGGGGTACACTGAAGCTTTCTTT. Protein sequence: CASSPTGTGYTEAFF.